The 22 T cell receptor beta chains reported below all come from one sample, sequenced in a study of T cell responses to AZD1222 COVID-19 vaccine. Profiled with immunoSEQ multiplex PCR; TCRdb holds only in-frame clones, not every one. The sample lists about 140,000 clones, roughly 92% occurring once. Sequencing was performed on peripheral blood, taken on day 0 of AZD1222 vaccination. All receptors derive from an adult in good health.

V gene TRBV6-5 combines with J gene TRBJ1-1; TRBD1 aligns across 8 bases. J was trimmed by 11 bases and V by 0 bases; bases with no gene match: 5. Germline loops: CDR1 MNHEY, CDR2 SVGAGI. The CDR3 is 13 amino acids. The CDR3 region is CASSYSQGAGAFF. In DNA, the CDR3 is TGTGCCAGCAGTTACTCCCAGGGGGCCGGCGCTTTCTTT.

This chain connects TRBV5-1 to TRBJ1-2, with 7 bases fitting TRBD1. CDR3 length: 15 residues. CDR1 and CDR2 (germline): SGHRS, YFSETQ. V lost 3 bases and J lost 8; bases outside the gene matches: 13. CDR3 in amino acids: CASSSLLDRQRGYTF. The CDR3, as DNA: TGCGCCAGCAGCTCCCTTTTGGACAGGCAGCGCGGCTACACCTTC.

The genes are TRBV9 and TRBJ2-1; perhaps TRBD2 as D (7 bases). Germline lookup yields CDR1 SGDLS and CDR2 YYNGEE. Trimming shortened V by 1 base and J by 6 bases, and 14 bases separated the two germline ends. CDR3 length: 15 residues. CDR3 nucleotide sequence: TGTGCCAGCAGCGTATCGGGCGGGGGCCCCAATGAGCAGTTCTTC. It encodes CASSVSGGGPNEQFF. The variable domain in full, with the rest retrieved from reference TRBV9 and TRBJ2-1, is DSGVTQTPKHLITATGQRVTLRCSPRSGDLSVYWYQQSLDQGLQFLIQYYNGEERAKGNILERFSAQQFPDLHSELNLSSLELGDSALYFCASSVSGGGPNEQFFGPGTRLTVL.

This clone was seen a handful of times. This chain links TRBV18 with TRBJ2-2, with D perhaps TRBD2 (5 bases). There are 16 residues in the CDR3. Germline loops: CDR1 KGHSH, CDR2 LQKENI. Trimming left V 2 bases short and J 1 base short, with 11 bases between. CDR3 residues: CASSPGVAQNTGELFF. The CDR3 coding sequence is TGTGCCAGCTCACCAGGAGTAGCGCAGAACACCGGGGAGCTGTTTTTT.

The V call is TRBV28, the J call TRBJ1-2, with 7 bases aligning to TRBD1. The V gene end was trimmed by 2 bases and the J gene end by 8 bases; junction bases not matched to a gene: 11. This CDR3 has 15 residues. Germline V gives CDR1 MDHEN, CDR2 SYDVKM. The CDR3 nucleotides read TGTGCCAGCAGTTTACTAAAGACAGGGACTAGAGGCTACACCTTC. Encoded protein: CASSLLKTGTRGYTF.

The gene calls are TRBV3-1 (or the pseudogene TRBV3-2) and TRBJ1-5; D unresolved. The V gene's germline CDR1 is LGHDT and CDR2 YNNKEL (reference sequence). The CDR3 has 15 residues. The ends were cut back, 1 base at V and 7 bases at J, with 14 bases in the middle. For the CDR3, the DNA is TGTGCCAGCAGCCAAGGGTATACGGCGGGACAGCCCCAGCATTTT. This sequence encodes CASSQGYTAGQPQHF.

The J gene is TRBJ1-1, the V gene TRBV12-3 or TRBV12-4; D unresolved. This CDR3 has 13 amino acids. Deletions cut 1 base from V and 7 bases from J, with 10 bases between. The CDR3 protein is CASSLGLGNEAFF. The CDR3 nucleotides are TGTGCCAGCAGTTTAGGCTTGGGTAATGAAGCTTTCTTT.

This clone has only one observation. This chain connects TRBV28 to TRBJ2-7, with TRBD2 matching over 7 bases. CDR1 MDHEN and CDR2 SYDVKM come from the germline V gene. This CDR3 has 16 amino acids. Trimming took 4 bases from V and 0 from J; bases not matched to a gene: 9. The CDR3: CASSYLTGTNSYEQYF. In DNA form, the CDR3 reads TGTGCCAGCAGTTACCTAACCGGGACTAACTCCTACGAGCAGTACTTC.

This chain links TRBV6-4 with TRBJ1-2, with 8 bases lining up with TRBD1. The germline gives CDR1 MRHNA, CDR2 SNTAGT. With 2 bases clipped from V and 2 bases from J, the junction kept 7 bases outside the gene matches. The CDR3 has 16 amino acids. In nucleotides, the CDR3 is TGTGCCAGCAGTGACACCCCCGACAGGGGCAACTATGGCTACACCTTC. It specifies CASSDTPDRGNYGYTF.

This chain connects TRBV18 to TRBJ2-7, with TRBD1 matching over 7 bases. This CDR3 has 16 amino acids. V was clipped by 0 bases and J by 4 bases; unmatched bases: 9. Germline CDR1 KGHSH, CDR2 LQKENI. DNA for the CDR3: TGTGCCAGCTCACCACCGGGACAGAAATCCCCTTACGAGCAGTACTTC. Its translation: CASSPPGQKSPYEQYF.

This clone was seen just once. The rearrangement joins TRBV7-8 to TRBJ2-3; 7 nucleotides agree with TRBD1. The CDR3 is 17 residues long. V trimming: 1 base; J trimming: 3 bases; junction bases outside the gene matches: 10. The germline V gene has CDR1 SGHVS and CDR2 FQNEAQ. The CDR3, as DNA: TGTGCCAGCAGCTTAGTTTATTGGAACAGGGGAACAGATACGCAGTATTTT. It is translated as CASSLVYWNRGTDTQYF. The full variable domain, rest sourced from reference TRBV7-8 and TRBJ2-3, is GAGVSQSPRYKVAKRGQDVALRCDPISGHVSLFWYQQALGQGPEFLTYFQNEAQLDKSGLPSDRFFAERPEGSVSTLKIQRTQQEDSAVYLCASSLVYWNRGTDTQYFGPGTRLTVL.

V gene TRBV7-7 combines with J gene TRBJ2-1; D is ambiguous. The CDR3 spans 14 residues. With 5 bases removed from V and 0 bases from J, the gap between germline ends came to 8 bases. Germline V gene data show CDR1 as SSHAT and CDR2 as FNYEAQ (reference sequence). The CDR3 sequence: CASSPLSSYNEQFF. In DNA form, the CDR3 reads TGTGCCAGCAGCCCCTTGAGCTCCTACAATGAGCAGTTCTTC.

The chain links TRBV5-1 to TRBJ1-1; D gene ambiguous. This CDR3 spans 15 amino acids. CDR1 is SGHRS and CDR2 is YFSETQ in the germline V gene. V lost 0 bases and J 0 bases, leaving 9 bases between the germline ends. CDR3 amino acids: CASSLVVGVNTEAFF. The CDR3 DNA is TGCGCCAGCAGCTTGGTAGTGGGAGTGAACACTGAAGCTTTCTTT.

The V call is TRBV9, the J call TRBJ2-3; 9 bases line up with TRBD2. The germline V gene encodes CDR1 SGDLS and CDR2 YYNGEE. Trimming cost V 3 bases and J 4 bases; bases outside gene matches: 12. This CDR3 has 17 residues. The CDR3 reads CASSEDTPLAGADTQYF. Here the CDR3 DNA reads TGTGCCAGCAGCGAGGACACCCCCTTAGCGGGAGCAGATACGCAGTATTTT.

A few counts support this clone. The chain links TRBV10-3 to TRBJ1-6; 7 nucleotides line up with TRBD1. The CDR3 extends over 16 amino acids. The germline V gene encodes CDR1 ENHRY and CDR2 SYGVKD. V lost 0 bases, J lost 10 bases, and 9 bases stayed unmatched. CDR3 residues: CAISESADRAESPLHF. CDR3 nucleotides: TGTGCCATCAGTGAGTCGGCAGACAGGGCCGAGTCACCCCTCCACTTT.

For this clone: Other DNA sequences of this sample code for an identical CDR3. The chain has TRBV5-1 and TRBJ1-3, with D possibly TRBD1 on 6 matching bases. V dropped 0 bases and J dropped 4 bases, with 8 bases sitting between them. This CDR3 region has 14 residues. Germline V gives CDR1 SGHRS, CDR2 YFSETQ. The CDR3 nucleotides read TGCGCCAGCAGCTTGGCCGGGACAGGAAACACCATATATTTT. Translated, it gives CASSLAGTGNTIYF. Full variable domain (outside the CDR3, taken from reference TRBV5-1 and TRBJ1-3): KAGVTQTPRYLIKTRGQQVTLSCSPISGHRSVSWYQQTPGQGLQFLFEYFSETQRNKGNFPGRFSGRQFSNSRSEMNVSTLELGDSALYLCASSLAGTGNTIYFGEGSWLTVV.

This rearrangement joins TRBV6-5 to TRBJ2-7, with D possibly called TRBD1 or TRBD2 (6 bases each). Trimming left V 8 bases short and J 3 bases short, with 8 bases between. CDR1 and CDR2 (germline): MNHEY, SVGAGI. The CDR3 length is 11 residues. CDR3 loop: CASGGGYEQYF. DNA for the CDR3: TGTGCCAGCGGAGGGGGCTACGAGCAGTACTTC.

The rearrangement links TRBV15 to TRBJ2-1; D is undetermined. Per the germline V gene, CDR1 is LNHNV and CDR2 is YYDKDF (reference sequence). Trimming left V 0 bases short and J 7 bases short, with 13 bases between. There are 15 residues in the CDR3. CDR3: CATSRDSYGPNEQFF. CDR3 in DNA: TGTGCCACCAGCAGAGATAGCTACGGGCCGAATGAGCAGTTCTTC.

The chain couples TRBV5-1 to TRBJ1-2; D is unresolved. There are 14 residues in the CDR3. In germline, CDR1 is SGHRS, CDR2 YFSETQ. V lost 4 bases and J 8 bases, leaving 18 bases between the germline ends. DNA for the CDR3: TGCGCCAGCAGCCTTGGACCCTCAGACCTCGGCTACACCTTC. It yields the protein CASSLGPSDLGYTF.

The chain combines TRBV11-2 with TRBJ2-7; 9 bases map to TRBD1. V shed 6 bases and J 6 bases; nucleotides not matched to a gene: 9. Germline V gene sequence: CDR1 SGHAT, CDR2 FQNNGV. The CDR3 has 14 residues. CDR3 amino acids: CASRRPGQGVEQYF. Written as DNA, the CDR3 is TGTGCCAGCAGAAGACCGGGACAGGGAGTCGAGCAGTACTTC.

The rearrangement joins TRBV6-5 to TRBJ2-1; 8 bases map to TRBD1. The CDR3 length is 13 residues. Germline V CDR1 and CDR2: MNHEY, SVGAGI. V lost 8 bases, J lost 8 bases, and 8 bases stayed unmatched. The CDR3 region has the DNA TGTGCCAGCGATAAAGGACAGGGCTATGAGCAGTTCTTC. Protein sequence: CASDKGQGYEQFF.

CDR3 in DNA: TGTGCCACCGGGACAGGGGGGTCCCACGAGCAGTACTTC. The encoded protein is CATGTGGSHEQYF. The J gene is TRBJ2-7, the V gene TRBV19; 11 nucleotides align to TRBD1. The V gene end was trimmed by 10 bases and the J gene end by 5 bases; junction bases not matched to a gene: 7. Germline CDR1 LNHDA, CDR2 SQIVND (reference sequence). The CDR3 is made up of 13 amino acids.